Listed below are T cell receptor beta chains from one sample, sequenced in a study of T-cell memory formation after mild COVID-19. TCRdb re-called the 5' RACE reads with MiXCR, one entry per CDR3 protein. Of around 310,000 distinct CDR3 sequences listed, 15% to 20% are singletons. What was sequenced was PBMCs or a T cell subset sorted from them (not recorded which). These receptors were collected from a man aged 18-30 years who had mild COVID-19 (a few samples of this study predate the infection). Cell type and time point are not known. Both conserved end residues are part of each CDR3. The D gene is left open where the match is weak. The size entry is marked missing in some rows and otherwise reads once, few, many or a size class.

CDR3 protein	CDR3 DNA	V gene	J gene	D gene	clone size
CASSRSGGNTEAFF	TGCGCCAGCAGCCGTTCCGGGGGTAACACTGAAGCTTTCTTT	TRBV5-1	TRBJ1-1	NA	few
CASSLTGNLNTEAFF	TGTGCCAGCAGCTTAACTGGGAACTTGAACACTGAAGCTTTCTTT	TRBV11-2	TRBJ1-1	NA	NA
CASRSPDTWYGYTF	TGTGCCAGCAGGAGTCCCGACACTTGGTATGGCTACACCTTC	TRBV2	TRBJ1-2	NA	NA
CATSRDRQPQHF	TGTGCCACCAGCAGAGACAGGCAGCCCCAGCATTTT	TRBV15	TRBJ1-5	NA	few
CASSESLTQVHFSGANVLTF	TGTGCCAGCAGTGAAAGTTTAACGCAAGTCCATTTCTCTGGGGCCAACGTCCTGACTTTC	TRBV6-1	TRBJ2-6	NA	NA
CASSQDSVLAVEQFF	TGCGCCAGCAGCCAAGACTCTGTACTAGCGGTTGAGCAGTTCTTC	TRBV4-1	TRBJ2-1	TRBD2	once
CASSSTGGKVGELFF	TGCGCCAGCAGCTCGACAGGGGGCAAGGTCGGGGAGCTGTTTTTT	TRBV5-1	TRBJ2-2	TRBD1	NA
CASSSRGGGGANTQYF	TGCGCCAGCAGCTCCCGAGGGGGCGGGGGGGCGAATACGCAGTATTTT	TRBV4-1	TRBJ2-3	TRBD2	NA
CASSPGGRIHSYF	TGCGCCAGCAGCCCAGGGGGGAGGATTCATTCGTATTTT	TRBV4-1	TRBJ2-3	NA	few
CASSFYRGAQPQHF	TGTGCCAGCAGCTTTTACAGGGGTGCTCAGCCCCAGCATTTT	TRBV5-6	TRBJ1-5	TRBD1	NA
CASSSDRGGETQYF	TGTGCCAGCAGCTCTGACAGGGGAGGGGAGACCCAGTACTTC	TRBV7-2	TRBJ2-5	NA	NA
CASSAPGRTGEKLFF	TGTGCCAGCAGCGCGCCGGGCCGAACGGGGGAAAAACTGTTTTTT	TRBV9	TRBJ1-4	NA	NA
CASSSSRATDTQYF	TGTGCCAGCAGCTCCTCACGGGCCACAGATACGCAGTACTTT	TRBV11-2	TRBJ2-3	NA	few
CASSQSVTYGYTF	TGCGCCAGCAGCCAATCAGTGACCTATGGCTACACCTTC	TRBV4-1	TRBJ1-2	NA	NA
CASSPQGWTGELFF	TGTGCCAGCAGCCCACAGGGTTGGACCGGGGAGCTGTTTTTT	TRBV7-3	TRBJ2-2	NA	few
CASSSRDGSNQPQHF	TGTGCCAGCAGCTCCCGGGACGGTAGCAATCAGCCCCAGCATTTT	TRBV7-8	TRBJ1-5	NA	many
CASRVQLAGGTDTQYF	TGTGCCAGCAGAGTTCAACTAGCGGGGGGTACAGATACGCAGTATTTT	TRBV27	TRBJ2-3	TRBD2	NA
CASSLARGQGNTEAFF	TGTGCCAGCAGTTTGGCCAGGGGGCAAGGGAACACTGAAGCTTTCTTT	TRBV27	TRBJ1-1	TRBD1	NA
CASSFTATIDSPLHF	TGTGCCAGCAGTTTTACAGCCACGATTGATTCACCCCTCCACTTT	TRBV12-3/TRBV12-4	TRBJ1-6	NA	NA
CASTYGVDTQYF	TGTGCCAGCACCTATGGGGTAGATACGCAGTATTTT	TRBV7-2	TRBJ2-3	NA	NA